One sample yielded the 8 T cell receptor beta chains listed below, sequenced in a study of cytomegalovirus exposure and HLA in healthy donors. The PCR was carried out with 60 Vbeta primers and 13 Jbeta primers. Sequencing was performed with immunoSEQ multiplex PCR; in TCRdb, only in-frame clones are kept and a portion is missing. The sample has under 200,000 clones; approximately 80% are singletons. Sequencing was done on a sample of PBMCs. Source of these receptors: a woman aged 18-29 years in good health and CMV-seronegative.

The CDR3 bases are TGTGCCAGTAGTACCCCCGACAGTCTGTCCCAGCATTTT. Translated, it gives CASSTPDSLSQHF. J is TRBJ1-5 and V is TRBV19; D may be TRBD1 (5 bases). The germline V gene has CDR1 LNHDA and CDR2 SQIVND (reference sequence). The length of the CDR3 is 13 residues. V was trimmed by 4 bases and J by 11 bases, leaving 15 bases between them.

This chain uses TRBV2 with TRBJ2-7; maybe TRBD1 (6 bases). Looked up from germline, CDR1 is SNHLY and CDR2 is FYNNEI. This CDR3 has 14 amino acids. Trimming took 2 bases from V and 3 from J, leaving 11 bases between them. The DNA of the CDR3 is TGTGCCAGCAGTGAAAGAGGGGGAAACTACGAGCAGTACTTC. Translation: CASSERGGNYEQYF.

The V call is TRBV29-1, the J call TRBJ2-3; 7 bases match TRBD1. The CDR3 runs 16 residues. Germline trimming cut 6 bases from V and 5 bases from J; bases unmatched to any gene: 17. CDR1 is SQVTM and CDR2 is ANQGSEA in the germline V gene. The CDR3 here is CSVRTGWTHGQDTQYF. DNA for the CDR3: TGCAGCGTCCGGACAGGCTGGACCCATGGACAAGATACGCAGTATTTT.

This clone was observed a single time. This chain joins TRBV27 and TRBJ2-7; D is possibly TRBD2 (7 bases). The germline gives CDR1 MNHEY, CDR2 SMNVEV (reference sequence). The ends were cut back, 9 bases at V and 2 bases at J, with 23 bases in the middle. CDR3 length: 16 amino acids. The CDR3 sequence: CASGPTGGPYPYEQYF. The CDR3 nucleotides read TGTGCCAGTGGGCCCACCGGGGGGCCTTACCCCTACGAGCAGTACTTC.

The genes are TRBV2 and TRBJ2-7, with 11 bases aligning to TRBD1. The CDR3 is 14 amino acids. V lost 6 bases to trimming and J lost 5 bases; unmatched junction nucleotides: 6. From germline, CDR1 is SNHLY and CDR2 FYNNEI. The CDR3 bases are TGTGCCAGCAGACCGGGACAGGGGGTCCACGAGCAGTACTTC. Translation gives CASRPGQGVHEQYF. Complete variable domain (other parts from reference TRBV2 and TRBJ2-7): EPEVTQTPSHQVTQMGQEVILRCVPISNHLYFYWYRQILGQKVEFLVSFYNNEISEKSEIFDDQFSVERPDGSNFTLKIRSTKLEDSAMYFCASRPGQGVHEQYFGPGTRLTVT.

The chain links TRBV6-5 to TRBJ1-1, with D possibly TRBD1 on 5 matching bases. Germline V CDR1 and CDR2: MNHEY, SVGAGI. The germline V and J ends were trimmed by 6 bases and 1 base, with 12 bases remaining between them. The CDR3 runs to 14 residues. CDR3: CASSGDSRNTEAFF. CDR3 DNA sequence: TGTGCCAGCAGCGGGGACTCACGGAACACTGAAGCTTTCTTT.

This sequence joins TRBV5-6 and TRBJ2-3, with TRBD2 identical over 8 bases. Trimming took 1 base from V and 1 from J; bases not matched to a gene: 8. The CDR3 loop spans 17 amino acids. The germline V gene encodes CDR1 SGHDT and CDR2 YYEEEE. DNA of the CDR3: TGTGCCAGCAGCTTGAGGGCCAGCGGGAGCGGCACAGATACGCAGTATTTT. This codes for CASSLRASGSGTDTQYF. Using reference TRBV5-6 and TRBJ2-3 for the parts outside the CDR3, the full variable domain is DAGVTQSPTHLIKTRGQQVTLRCSPKSGHDTVSWYQQALGQGPQFIFQYYEEEERQRGNFPDRFSGHQFPNYSSELNVNALLLGDSALYLCASSLRASGSGTDTQYFGPGTRLTVL.

The V and J genes are TRBV28 and TRBJ2-1; 9 nucleotides align to TRBD1. The length of the CDR3 is 14 residues. CDR1 MDHEN and CDR2 SYDVKM come from the germline V gene. The J segment lost 9 bases and the V segment lost 5 bases, leaving 8 bases of the junction unmatched. The CDR3 DNA follows: TGTGCCAGCAGTGTGGGACAGGGTCGAGGTGAGCAGTTCTTC. Its translation: CASSVGQGRGEQFF.